These T cell receptor beta chains were read from a single sample in a study of blood T cell repertoires in COVID-19. Sequencing was performed with immunoSEQ multiplex PCR; in TCRdb, only in-frame clones are kept and a portion is missing. The sample holds under 110,000 clones, almost 95% seen once. Sequencing used peripheral blood. These receptors originate from a man aged 50-60 years with active COVID-19. The CDR3 runs from the conserved cysteine through the conserved F or W. Each record gives: V gene, D gene, J gene, clone size, CDR3 DNA, CDR3 protein. D genes are given only for firm matches. Some rows mark clone size as missing; the rest say once, few, many or name a class of expanded clone.

v_gene: TRBV3-1/TRBV3-2; d_gene: TRBD1; j_gene: TRBJ2-5; abundance: -; CDR3nt: TGTGCCAGCAGTAGACCGGGACAGGGGGGGGCCCAGTACTTC; CDR3aa: CASSRPGQGGAQYF
v_gene: TRBV6-4; d_gene: -; j_gene: TRBJ1-5; abundance: -; CDR3nt: TGTGCCAGCAGCTCCGTCGGGGGTAACCAGCATTTT; CDR3aa: CASSSVGGNQHF
v_gene: TRBV7-8; d_gene: -; j_gene: TRBJ2-5; abundance: -; CDR3nt: TGTGCCAGCAGCCCTAGGAAACAAGAGACCCAGTACTTC; CDR3aa: CASSPRKQETQYF
v_gene: TRBV10-3; d_gene: -; j_gene: TRBJ2-2; abundance: -; CDR3nt: TGTGCCATAAATGGAGGGATTCCCGGGGAGCTGTTTTTT; CDR3aa: CAINGGIPGELFF
v_gene: TRBV7-2; d_gene: -; j_gene: TRBJ2-7; abundance: -; CDR3nt: TGTGCCAGCAGCTTAGGGGGAGGGGGGCCCTACGAGCAGTACTTC; CDR3aa: CASSLGGGGPYEQYF
v_gene: TRBV11-2; d_gene: -; j_gene: TRBJ2-1; abundance: -; CDR3nt: TGTGCCAGCAGCGCCAATCAGGGGTTCTACAATGAGCAGTTCTTC; CDR3aa: CASSANQGFYNEQFF
v_gene: TRBV19; d_gene: TRBD1; j_gene: TRBJ1-1; abundance: -; CDR3nt: TGTGCCAGTAGTATCCCAGGGGGCGTCGGAACTGAAGCTTTCTTT; CDR3aa: CASSIPGGVGTEAFF
v_gene: TRBV5-1; d_gene: TRBD2; j_gene: TRBJ2-7; abundance: -; CDR3nt: TGCGCCAGCAGCTTGGAAGGGACTAGCGGGATATACGAGCAGTACTTC; CDR3aa: CASSLEGTSGIYEQYF
v_gene: TRBV29-1; d_gene: TRBD1; j_gene: TRBJ2-7; abundance: once; CDR3nt: TGCAGCGTTGACCTGACAGGGGGTTACGAGCAGTACTTC; CDR3aa: CSVDLTGGYEQYF
v_gene: TRBV7-3; d_gene: -; j_gene: TRBJ2-7; abundance: -; CDR3nt: TGTGCCAGCAGCTTAGGGGGGACAGACTACGAGCAGTACTTC; CDR3aa: CASSLGGTDYEQYF
v_gene: TRBV13; d_gene: -; j_gene: TRBJ2-5; abundance: -; CDR3nt: TGTGCCAGCAGCTTGGGGCCGGAGACCCAGTACTTC; CDR3aa: CASSLGPETQYF
v_gene: TRBV11-2; d_gene: -; j_gene: TRBJ2-7; abundance: -; CDR3nt: TGTGCCAGCAGCTCTAGCAGGCCCCCTTGGAGAGAGCAGTACTTC; CDR3aa: CASSSSRPPWREQYF
v_gene: TRBV15; d_gene: -; j_gene: TRBJ2-1; abundance: -; CDR3nt: TGTGCCACCAGCAGAGAGGGGGGTTCCTACAATGAGCAGTTCTTC; CDR3aa: CATSREGGSYNEQFF
v_gene: TRBV11-2; d_gene: -; j_gene: TRBJ2-4; abundance: -; CDR3nt: TGTGCCAGCAGCACCCGACCCAGGGAATACATTCAGTACTTC; CDR3aa: CASSTRPREYIQYF
v_gene: TRBV6-1; d_gene: -; j_gene: TRBJ2-4; abundance: -; CDR3nt: TGTGCCAGCAGTGAGGGGGGTGTGGGTAAAAACATTCAGTACTTC; CDR3aa: CASSEGGVGKNIQYF
v_gene: TRBV12-3/TRBV12-4; d_gene: -; j_gene: TRBJ1-6; abundance: -; CDR3nt: TGTGCCAGCAGTTTATGGGGAGGATCACCCCTCCACTTT; CDR3aa: CASSLWGGSPLHF
v_gene: TRBV7-9; d_gene: -; j_gene: TRBJ2-7; abundance: -; CDR3nt: TGTGCCAGCAGCCGGACTCCCTACGAGCAGTACTTC; CDR3aa: CASSRTPYEQYF
v_gene: TRBV6-1; d_gene: TRBD1; j_gene: TRBJ1-1; abundance: -; CDR3nt: TGTGCCAGCAGTGAACAGGGGGTTGGGAACACTGAAGCTTTCTTT; CDR3aa: CASSEQGVGNTEAFF
v_gene: TRBV28; d_gene: -; j_gene: TRBJ2-7; abundance: -; CDR3nt: TGTGCCAGCGGTTGGACTGAACTCTCCTACGAGCAGTACTTC; CDR3aa: CASGWTELSYEQYF
v_gene: TRBV28; d_gene: TRBD2; j_gene: TRBJ2-7; abundance: once; CDR3nt: TGTGCCAGCAGTCCCCCCCGACTAGCGGGGAAAGACGAGCAGTACTTC; CDR3aa: CASSPPRLAGKDEQYF
v_gene: TRBV3-1/TRBV3-2; d_gene: -; j_gene: TRBJ2-3; abundance: -; CDR3nt: TGTGCCAGCAGCCAAGATTCCGTGGGAGTGAGAGATACGCAGTATTTT; CDR3aa: CASSQDSVGVRDTQYF
v_gene: TRBV5-4; d_gene: -; j_gene: TRBJ2-2; abundance: -; CDR3nt: TGTGCCAGCAGCTTCGTGCAGACCGGGGAGCTGTTTTTT; CDR3aa: CASSFVQTGELFF
v_gene: TRBV5-8; d_gene: -; j_gene: TRBJ1-5; abundance: once; CDR3nt: TGTGCCAGCAGTCTTGAGTGGTCTGACAGAAGCAATCAGCCCCAGCATTTT; CDR3aa: CASSLEWSDRSNQPQHF
v_gene: TRBV9; d_gene: TRBD2; j_gene: TRBJ2-7; abundance: once; CDR3nt: TGTGCCAGCAGCTTTTTACCGGGGGGGTACGAGCAGTACTTC; CDR3aa: CASSFLPGGYEQYF
v_gene: TRBV29-1; d_gene: -; j_gene: TRBJ1-5; abundance: -; CDR3nt: TGCAGCGTTTTAGGACAAACAAATCAGCCCCAGCATTTT; CDR3aa: CSVLGQTNQPQHF
v_gene: TRBV28; d_gene: -; j_gene: TRBJ2-3; abundance: -; CDR3nt: TGTGCCAGCAGTTTGTCGGGCACAGATACGCAGTATTTT; CDR3aa: CASSLSGTDTQYF
v_gene: TRBV7-9; d_gene: -; j_gene: TRBJ2-3; abundance: -; CDR3nt: TGTGCCAGCAGCTTACCAGGGGTGGCAGATACGCAGTATTTT; CDR3aa: CASSLPGVADTQYF
v_gene: TRBV18; d_gene: -; j_gene: TRBJ1-1; abundance: -; CDR3nt: TGTGCCAGCTCACGGGGCACAGGGTCGAACACTGAAGCTTTCTTT; CDR3aa: CASSRGTGSNTEAFF
v_gene: TRBV11-3; d_gene: -; j_gene: TRBJ1-1; abundance: -; CDR3nt: TGTGCCAGCAGCTCCCGGAGGAACACTGAAGCTTTCTTT; CDR3aa: CASSSRRNTEAFF
v_gene: TRBV20-1; d_gene: -; j_gene: TRBJ2-7; abundance: -; CDR3nt: TGCAGTGCTAGTCGGTTCTCCTACGAGCAGTACTTC; CDR3aa: CSASRFSYEQYF
v_gene: TRBV5-4; d_gene: -; j_gene: TRBJ2-5; abundance: -; CDR3nt: TGTGCCAGCAGCTTGTCAGCGCCGAGAGGAGAGACCCAGTACTTC; CDR3aa: CASSLSAPRGETQYF
v_gene: TRBV2; d_gene: -; j_gene: TRBJ1-2; abundance: few; CDR3nt: TGTGCCAGCAGGCGGGCAATACTTAACTATGGCTACACCTTC; CDR3aa: CASRRAILNYGYTF
v_gene: TRBV29-1; d_gene: -; j_gene: TRBJ1-4; abundance: -; CDR3nt: TGCAGCGGTAGCACTTCAACTAATGAAAAACTGTTTTTT; CDR3aa: CSGSTSTNEKLFF
v_gene: TRBV21-1; d_gene: -; j_gene: TRBJ1-5; abundance: -; CDR3nt: TGTGCCAGCAGGCCCGAGAGCAATCAGCCCCAGCATTTT; CDR3aa: CASRPESNQPQHF
v_gene: TRBV19; d_gene: -; j_gene: TRBJ1-5; abundance: -; CDR3nt: TGTGCCAGTACCCTACCGGGGGGCGGTGAGCCCCAGCATTTT; CDR3aa: CASTLPGGGEPQHF
v_gene: TRBV3-1/TRBV3-2; d_gene: -; j_gene: TRBJ1-1; abundance: -; CDR3nt: TGTGCCAGCAGCCAAGCAGGGAACACTGAAGCTTTCTTT; CDR3aa: CASSQAGNTEAFF
v_gene: TRBV27; d_gene: -; j_gene: TRBJ1-6; abundance: once; CDR3nt: TGTGCCAGCAGTTTTTTGGACAGAAATAATTCACCCCTCCACTTT; CDR3aa: CASSFLDRNNSPLHF
v_gene: TRBV6-5; d_gene: TRBD1; j_gene: TRBJ1-4; abundance: -; CDR3nt: TGTGCCAGCGCTCGGACAGGTCCAACTAATGAAAAACTGTTTTTT; CDR3aa: CASARTGPTNEKLFF
v_gene: TRBV27; d_gene: TRBD1; j_gene: TRBJ2-6; abundance: -; CDR3nt: TGTGCCAGCAGTATACAGGGGGCGGACGGGGCCAACGTCCTGACTTTC; CDR3aa: CASSIQGADGANVLTF
v_gene: TRBV6-5; d_gene: TRBD1; j_gene: TRBJ2-5; abundance: -; CDR3nt: TGTGCCAGCAGCGGCTTACAGGGGCGGTCAGAGACCCAGTACTTC; CDR3aa: CASSGLQGRSETQYF
v_gene: TRBV6-1; d_gene: -; j_gene: TRBJ1-5; abundance: -; CDR3nt: TGTGCCAGCAGTGAAGCTCATAGCAATCAGCCCCAGCATTTT; CDR3aa: CASSEAHSNQPQHF
v_gene: TRBV7-8; d_gene: -; j_gene: TRBJ1-3; abundance: -; CDR3nt: TGTGCCAGCAGCGCCCCGCGGATGGGAAACACCATATATTTT; CDR3aa: CASSAPRMGNTIYF
v_gene: TRBV11-2; d_gene: TRBD2; j_gene: TRBJ2-7; abundance: -; CDR3nt: TGTGCCAGCAGCTCGGGACTAGCGGTGAGCTCCTACGAGCAGTACTTC; CDR3aa: CASSSGLAVSSYEQYF
v_gene: TRBV2; d_gene: TRBD1; j_gene: TRBJ1-1; abundance: -; CDR3nt: TGTGCCAGCAGTCTACAGGGGGAGGGCGACGCTTTCTTT; CDR3aa: CASSLQGEGDAFF
v_gene: TRBV18; d_gene: -; j_gene: TRBJ1-3; abundance: -; CDR3nt: TGTGCCAGCTCACCCTGGATCAGGGCTGGAAACACCATATATTTT; CDR3aa: CASSPWIRAGNTIYF
v_gene: TRBV27; d_gene: -; j_gene: TRBJ1-2; abundance: -; CDR3nt: TGTGCCAGCAGTTCCTCACCGAGGGCTAACTATGGCTACACCTTC; CDR3aa: CASSSSPRANYGYTF
v_gene: TRBV3-1/TRBV3-2; d_gene: TRBD2; j_gene: TRBJ2-7; abundance: few; CDR3nt: TGTGCCAGCAGCCAAGACTTGGGCGGGAGTTACGAGCAGTACTTC; CDR3aa: CASSQDLGGSYEQYF
v_gene: TRBV18; d_gene: -; j_gene: TRBJ1-1; abundance: -; CDR3nt: TGTGCCAGCTCGGCCCGGGACACTGAAGCTTTCTTT; CDR3aa: CASSARDTEAFF
v_gene: TRBV6-2/TRBV6-3; d_gene: TRBD1; j_gene: TRBJ1-2; abundance: -; CDR3nt: TGTGCCAGCAGTTCACCATTGACAGGGTGGTCCCCTTTTTACGGCTACACCTTC; CDR3aa: CASSSPLTGWSPFYGYTF
v_gene: TRBV5-1; d_gene: TRBD2; j_gene: TRBJ2-1; abundance: -; CDR3nt: TGCGCCAGCAGCTTCACTAGCGGGGGCCAGTACAATGAGCAGTTCTTC; CDR3aa: CASSFTSGGQYNEQFF
v_gene: TRBV2; d_gene: -; j_gene: TRBJ1-2; abundance: -; CDR3nt: TGTGCCACCAGAGCGGACGGCTATGGCTACACCTTC; CDR3aa: CATRADGYGYTF
v_gene: TRBV7-2; d_gene: TRBD1; j_gene: TRBJ1-3; abundance: -; CDR3nt: TGTGCCAGCAGCGTGACAGGGGGCGCAGGCACCATATATTTT; CDR3aa: CASSVTGGAGTIYF
v_gene: TRBV29-1; d_gene: -; j_gene: TRBJ1-2; abundance: once; CDR3nt: TGCAGCGTTGAAGACCCAAGGACAGAGAGATATGGCTACACCTTC; CDR3aa: CSVEDPRTERYGYTF
v_gene: TRBV5-1; d_gene: -; j_gene: TRBJ2-1; abundance: -; CDR3nt: TGCGCCAGCAGCAGCAACCTCCGCGATGAGCAGTTCTTC; CDR3aa: CASSSNLRDEQFF